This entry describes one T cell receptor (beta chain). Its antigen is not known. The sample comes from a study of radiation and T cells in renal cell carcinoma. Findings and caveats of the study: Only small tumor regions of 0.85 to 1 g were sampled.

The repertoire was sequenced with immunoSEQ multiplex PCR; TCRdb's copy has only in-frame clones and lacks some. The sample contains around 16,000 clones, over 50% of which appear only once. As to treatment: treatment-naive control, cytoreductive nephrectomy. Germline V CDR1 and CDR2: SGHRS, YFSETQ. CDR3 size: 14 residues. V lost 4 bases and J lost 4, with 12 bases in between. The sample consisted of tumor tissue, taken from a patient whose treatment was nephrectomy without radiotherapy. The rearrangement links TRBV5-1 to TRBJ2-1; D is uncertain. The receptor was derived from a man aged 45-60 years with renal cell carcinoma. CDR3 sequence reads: CASSPMDGYNEQFF. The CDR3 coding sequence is TGCGCCAGCAGCCCGATGGACGGATACAATGAGCAGTTCTTC.